The next 32 T cell receptor beta chains were all read from a single sample in a study of response to subunit inactivated influenza vaccine. TCRdb used MiXCR to reprocess the RT-PCR reads, holding one entry per CDR3 protein. The table shows around 530,000 distinct CDR3 sequences, with approximately 17% occurring only once. The material was CD4+ T cells sorted from PBMCs, obtained about 24 months after vaccination. The receptors derive from a man between 50 and 75 years old who received an inactivated influenza vaccine.

The chain has TRBV20-1 and TRBJ1-1; no definite D call. The CDR3 spans 12 residues. The V end was cut by 3 bases, the J end by 1 base, with 6 bases between. The germline V gene has CDR1 DFQATT and CDR2 SNEGSKA (reference sequence). The DNA for the CDR3 is TGCAGTGCTAGGTCTGGGAACACTGAAGCTTTCTTT. It encodes CSARSGNTEAFF.

There are a few counts of this clonotype. The chain employs TRBV27 and TRBJ2-1, with unresolved D. V was shortened by 3 bases and J by 0 bases, with 6 bases between the two germline ends. The CDR3 is made up of 14 amino acids. Per the germline V gene, CDR1 is MNHEY and CDR2 is SMNVEV (reference sequence). The DNA of the CDR3 is TGTGCCAGCAGTTTCGAGGCCTCCTACAATGAGCAGTTCTTC. This sequence encodes CASSFEASYNEQFF.

The rearrangement joins TRBV7-2 to TRBJ1-2; 7 bases fit TRBD1. The CDR3 has 16 residues. Germline CDR1 and CDR2: SGHTA and FQGNSA. J was trimmed by 4 bases and V by 3 bases; bases with no gene match: 11. CDR3 residues: CASSLGGTVGPYGYTF. CDR3 DNA: TGTGCCAGCAGCTTGGGCGGGACAGTTGGTCCCTATGGCTACACCTTC.

This clonotype has a count of ten or more. The chain joins TRBV7-2 to TRBJ2-2, with D perhaps TRBD1 or TRBD2 (7 bases each). Germline V lookup: CDR1 SGHTA, CDR2 FQGNSA. CDR3 length: 14 residues. The V end was cut by 6 bases, the J end by 5 bases, with 13 bases between. CDR3 bases: TGTGCCAGCAGTAACAGGGGAGGGACCGGGGAGCTGTTTTTT. This translates into CASSNRGGTGELFF.

The chain links TRBV7-8 to TRBJ2-1; 8 positions agree with TRBD2. The V gene end was trimmed by 5 bases and the J gene end by 7 bases; junction bases not matched to a gene: 7. The CDR3 is 14 residues long. From germline, CDR1 is SGHVS and CDR2 FQNEAQ. DNA of the CDR3: TGTGCCAGCAGCGGTAGCGGGGCACGGAATGAGCAGTTCTTC. Encoded protein: CASSGSGARNEQFF.

This clonotype came up a few times. This rearrangement joins TRBV4-3 to TRBJ2-1; possible D gene TRBD1, 5 bases. The CDR3 runs to 13 residues. Trimming pared 2 bases from V and 4 bases from J, leaving 6 bases between. Germline lookup yields CDR1 LGHNA and CDR2 YSLEER. The CDR3, as DNA: TGCGCCAGCAGCCAACCAGGGTACAATGAGCAGTTCTTC. Protein product: CASSQPGYNEQFF.

This CDR3 is CSAALPIPSTDTQYF. The DNA for the CDR3 is TGCAGTGCTGCCCTACCCATTCCTAGCACAGATACGCAGTATTTT. The V and J genes are TRBV20-1 and TRBJ2-3; D uncertain. Germline CDR1 DFQATT, CDR2 SNEGSKA (reference sequence). This CDR3 has 15 residues. Trimming stripped 5 bases from V and 0 bases from J, with 15 bases between.

This clonotype was seen a handful of times. The chain employs TRBV21-1 and TRBJ2-5; TRBD2 is taken as the D call from the table, unchecked against the DNA. TRBV21-1 is a pseudogene segment. The CDR3 runs 16 residues. CDR3 nucleotide sequence: TGTGCCAGCAGCACTCGGGACTACCGAAACGAAGAGACCCAGTACTTC. This gives the protein CASSTRDYRNEETQYF.

This clonotype showed up just a few times. V and J are TRBV10-3 and TRBJ1-2; D call uncertain. CDR1 is ENHRY, CDR2 SYGVKD, per germline. The CDR3 sequence is 13 residues long. With 0 bases removed from V and 8 bases from J, the gap between germline ends came to 10 bases. CDR3 bases: TGTGCCATCAGTGAGTCCTTCGTGGAGGGCTACACCTTC. Its protein is CAISESFVEGYTF.

The chain joins TRBV28 to TRBJ2-7; tentatively, D is TRBD2 (6 bases). Trimming pared 8 bases from V and 6 bases from J, leaving 14 bases between. The CDR3 runs 12 residues. Germline CDR1 reads MDHEN; CDR2 reads SYDVKM. The CDR3 protein is CASGRKGSEQYF. The CDR3 DNA reads as TGTGCCAGCGGGAGGAAGGGCTCCGAGCAGTACTTC.

This clonotype turned up a few times. The genes are TRBV6-1 and TRBJ2-6; TRBD1 might be the D (5 bases). Germline CDR1 MNHNS, CDR2 SASEGT. Trimming took off 7 bases at V and 0 bases at J, with 7 bases between the two ends. The CDR3 sequence is 14 residues long. CDR3 region: CASTGFSGANVLTF. CDR3 DNA: TGTGCCAGCACAGGGTTCTCTGGGGCCAACGTCCTGACTTTC.

V and J are TRBV20-1 and TRBJ2-1, with D unclear. This CDR3 contains 11 residues. V lost 6 bases and J 7 bases, leaving 10 bases between the germline ends. Germline assignment: CDR1 DFQATT and CDR2 SNEGSKA (reference sequence). CDR3 residues: CSASPINEQFF. The CDR3 DNA reads TGCAGTGCCAGTCCCATTAATGAGCAGTTCTTC.

In its sample, this clonotype was seen many times. The chain carries TRBV10-3 and TRBJ2-7, with D perhaps TRBD1 (5 bases). Germline CDR1 ENHRY, CDR2 SYGVKD. V shed 4 bases and J shed 6 bases, with 13 bases lying between them. The CDR3 sequence is 13 residues long. The CDR3 region has the DNA TGTGCCATCAGTGCCCATGGGGCCGCCGAGCAGTACTTC. This encodes CAISAHGAAEQYF.

The chain combines TRBV19 with TRBJ2-3, with D perhaps TRBD2 (6 bases). The V and J ends lost 4 bases and 5 bases respectively, with 19 bases between them. The CDR3 extends over 16 amino acids. Germline V CDR1 and CDR2: LNHDA, SQIVND (reference sequence). The CDR3: CASSSASSGSLDTQYF. CDR3 DNA: TGTGCCAGTAGTAGTGCCTCCTCCGGGAGTCTAGATACGCAGTATTTT.

In this sample, this clonotype turned up a few times. The chain links TRBV5-1 to TRBJ1-6; D might be TRBD1 (6 bases). In germline, CDR1 is SGHRS, CDR2 YFSETQ. This CDR3 is 16 amino acids long. Trimming shortened V by 0 bases and J by 7 bases, and 14 bases separated the two germline ends. The DNA of the CDR3 is TGCGCCAGCAGCTTGGCCCATGGACAGAAAAATTCACCCCTCCACTTT. Encoded protein: CASSLAHGQKNSPLHF.

The chain is built from TRBV7-9 and TRBJ2-5, with TRBD2 identical over 8 bases. This CDR3 has 17 amino acids. Germline V gene lookup returns CDR1 SEHNR and CDR2 FQNEAQ (reference sequence). V lost 0 bases and J lost 2; bases outside the gene matches: 8. CDR3 in DNA: TGTGCCAGCAGCTTAGCGCGGTCCGGGACTAGGCAAGAGACCCAGTACTTC. It translates to CASSLARSGTRQETQYF.

This clonotype was seen more than once but under ten times. The J gene is TRBJ1-3, the V gene TRBV7-9, with D unresolved. The CDR3 extends over 15 amino acids. Germline V CDR1 and CDR2: SEHNR, FQNEAQ (reference sequence). V was trimmed by 5 bases and J by 0 bases, leaving 11 bases between them. The CDR3 loop reads CASSPRGASGNTIYF. Written as DNA, the CDR3 is TGTGCCAGCAGCCCCCGGGGAGCCTCTGGAAACACCATATATTTT.

This clonotype showed up just a few times. This sequence joins TRBV14 and TRBJ2-7; 7 bases line up with TRBD2. There are 20 residues in the CDR3. Per the germline V gene, CDR1 is SGHDN and CDR2 is FVKESK. Germline trimming cut 0 bases from V and 0 bases from J; bases unmatched to any gene: 17. CDR3 bases: TGTGCCAGCAGCCAAGAAATTGTGACTAGCTGGACCTCTCCCTCCTACGAGCAGTACTTC. This translates into CASSQEIVTSWTSPSYEQYF.

This clonotype was counted at least ten times. The chain joins TRBV12-3 or TRBV12-4 to TRBJ1-4, with no clear D. V was trimmed by 0 bases and J by 10 bases, leaving 3 bases between them. The CDR3 runs 11 residues. As DNA, the CDR3 is TGTGCCAGCAGTTTAGCTGGAAAACTGTTTTTT. Its protein product is CASSLAGKLFF.

This clonotype was counted only a few times. CDR3 amino acids: CASSTRQANTEAFF. The DNA of the CDR3 is TGTGCCAGCAGCACAAGACAGGCGAACACTGAAGCTTTCTTT. The chain couples TRBV7-9 to TRBJ1-1; D possibly corresponds to TRBD1 (6 bases). V lost 5 bases to trimming and J lost 1 base, with 11 bases between them. The V gene's germline CDR1 is SEHNR and CDR2 FQNEAQ (reference sequence). There are 14 residues in the CDR3.

V and J are TRBV24-1 and TRBJ2-3; D gene ambiguous. The V gene lost 3 bases and the J gene lost 4 bases, with 10 bases spanning the gap. The CDR3 loop spans 14 amino acids. The germline gives CDR1 KGHDR, CDR2 SFDVKD. The CDR3 protein is CATSDPLLPDTQYF. The DNA for the CDR3 is TGTGCCACCAGTGATCCCCTCTTGCCAGATACGCAGTATTTT.

The J gene is TRBJ2-5, the V gene TRBV29-1; no firm D call. CDR1 and CDR2 from the germline V gene are SQVTM and ANQGSEA. V dropped 2 bases and J dropped 5 bases, with 9 bases sitting between them. This CDR3 is 12 amino acids long. CDR3 coding DNA: TGCAGCGTTGAAATACATCGGGAGACCCAGTACTTC. It specifies CSVEIHRETQYF.

The chain joins TRBV11-2 to TRBJ2-1, with 11 bases that match TRBD2. Germline CDR1 is SGHAT and CDR2 is FQNNGV. The CDR3 is 15 amino acids. Trimming removed 3 bases from V and 10 bases from J; junction bases left unmatched: 8. The DNA for the CDR3 is TGTGCCAGCAGCTTGGCCGGGACTAGCGGAGACGAGCAGTTCTTC. Its translation is CASSLAGTSGDEQFF.

This clonotype came up many times. This rearrangement joins TRBV7-8 to TRBJ1-2; maybe TRBD1 (6 bases). CDR1 and CDR2 (germline): SGHVS, FQNEAQ. The V end was cut by 5 bases, the J end by 3 bases, with 10 bases between. CDR3 length equals 13 residues. The CDR3 DNA follows: TGTGCCAGCAGCGGGCAGGGGTACTATGGCTACACCTTC. The encoded protein is CASSGQGYYGYTF.

This clonotype was counted ten times or more. The chain has TRBV5-1 and TRBJ2-1, with D perhaps TRBD2 (5 bases). From germline, CDR1 is SGHRS and CDR2 YFSETQ. CDR3 length: 16 residues. Trimming cost V 4 bases and J 0 bases, with 14 bases left between them. CDR3 coding DNA: TGCGCCAGCAGCGTTGGAAGCGGTAGCTCCTACAATGAGCAGTTCTTC. Encoded protein: CASSVGSGSSYNEQFF. Filled out from reference TRBV5-1 and TRBJ2-1, the complete variable domain reads KAGVTQTPRYLIKTRGQQVTLSCSPISGHRSVSWYQQTPGQGLQFLFEYFSETQRNKGNFPGRFSGRQFSNSRSEMNVSTLELGDSALYLCASSVGSGSSYNEQFFGPGTRLTVL.

The chain recombines TRBV7-2 with TRBJ2-1; TRBD2 aligns across 12 bases. Trimming removed 7 bases from V and 9 bases from J; junction bases left unmatched: 10. Germline values: CDR1 SGHTA, CDR2 FQGNSA. The CDR3 is 15 residues long. CDR3 DNA sequence: TGTGCCAGCACCCCGGGACTAGCGGGTTGGACTGAGCAGTTCTTC. Encoded protein: CASTPGLAGWTEQFF. Variable domain in full (rest from reference TRBV7-2 and TRBJ2-1): GAGVSQSPSNKVTEKGKDVELRCDPISGHTALYWYRQSLGQGLEFLIYFQGNSAPDKSGLPSDRFSAERTGGSVSTLTIQRTQQEDSAVYLCASTPGLAGWTEQFFGPGTRLTVL.

This clonotype occurred many times. V gene TRBV7-2 combines with J gene TRBJ2-1; D is possibly TRBD2 (5 bases). Per the germline V gene, CDR1 is SGHTA and CDR2 is FQGNSA. The CDR3 consists of 15 residues. V was pared by 4 bases and J by 0 bases, with 10 bases between. The CDR3 nucleotides read TGTGCCAGCAGCTCCGGCGGAGGCTCCTACAATGAGCAGTTCTTC. It yields the protein CASSSGGGSYNEQFF.

In its sample, this clonotype was seen a few times. J is TRBJ2-4 and V is TRBV6-1, with 7 bases aligning to TRBD1. Per germline, CDR1 MNHNS and CDR2 SASEGT. CDR3 length: 15 amino acids. Trimming cost V 6 bases and J 0 bases; bases outside gene matches: 5. CDR3 coding DNA: TGTGCCAGCAGAAAAGGGGGCCTAGCCAAAAACATTCAGTACTTC. Its protein is CASRKGGLAKNIQYF.

This clonotype was seen more than once but under ten times. The chain uses TRBV5-1 and TRBJ1-1; D uncertain. This CDR3 region has 13 residues. Germline V gene sequence: CDR1 SGHRS, CDR2 YFSETQ. V shed 6 bases and J shed 0 bases, with 9 bases lying between them. The CDR3 is CASKVGVNTEAFF. Here the CDR3 DNA reads TGCGCCAGCAAGGTGGGCGTGAACACTGAAGCTTTCTTT.

As DNA, the CDR3 is TGTGCCACCAGGGCTAGCGGGGGGGCCCACAATGAGCAGTTCTTC. It is translated as CATRASGGAHNEQFF. V and J are TRBV24-1 and TRBJ2-1; 12 positions match TRBD2. The length of the CDR3 is 15 residues. Germline V gene data show CDR1 as KGHDR and CDR2 as SFDVKD. The trim removed 7 bases at V and 5 bases at J, leaving 5 bases unmatched.

This clonotype was observed a few times. The V gene is TRBV5-4, the J gene TRBJ1-1, with 7 bases fitting TRBD1. Germline CDR1 SGHNT, CDR2 YYREEE (reference sequence). The V segment lost 4 bases and the J segment 4 bases; nucleotides outside the gene matches: 4. This CDR3 contains 13 residues. The CDR3 coding sequence is TGTGCCAGCAGCGCCTGGACAGGCACTGAAGCTTTCTTT. Translating it yields CASSAWTGTEAFF.

CDR3 residues: CASSPRGVQETQYF. The DNA of the CDR3 is TGTGCCAGCTCACCACGGGGGGTACAAGAGACCCAGTACTTC. The chain couples TRBV18 to TRBJ2-5; possible D gene TRBD2, 6 bases. CDR1 is KGHSH and CDR2 is LQKENI in the germline V gene. The V end lost 1 base, the J end lost 2 bases, and 8 bases lay between the germline ends. The CDR3 consists of 14 residues.